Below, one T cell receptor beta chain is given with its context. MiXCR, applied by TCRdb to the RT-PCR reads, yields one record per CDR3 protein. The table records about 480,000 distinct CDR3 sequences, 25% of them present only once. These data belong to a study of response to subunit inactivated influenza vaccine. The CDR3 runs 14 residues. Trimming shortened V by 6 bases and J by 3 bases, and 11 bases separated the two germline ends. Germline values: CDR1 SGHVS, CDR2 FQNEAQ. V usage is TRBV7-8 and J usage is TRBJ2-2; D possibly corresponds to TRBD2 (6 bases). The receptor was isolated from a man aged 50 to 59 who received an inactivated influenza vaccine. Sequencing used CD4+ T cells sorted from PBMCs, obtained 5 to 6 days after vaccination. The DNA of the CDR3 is TGTGCCAGCAGTCAAAGGAGGGACACCGGGGAGCTGTTTTTT. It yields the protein CASSQRRDTGELFF.